This T cell receptor (beta chain) was observed in a study of T cells in localized non-small cell lung cancer. Data came from immunoSEQ multiplex PCR; TCRdb stores just in-frame clones and leaves some out. The sample contains approximately 7,100 clones, more than 35% of which appear only once. Study-wide findings and caveats: A single tumor region was sequenced, leaving heterogeneity possible. Uninvolved adjacent lung showed higher T cell clonality than tumor. Higher adjacent-lung clonality was associated with shorter survival.

The CDR3 spans 14 residues. In germline, CDR1 is WSHSY, CDR2 SAAADI. V was trimmed by 0 bases and J by 2 bases, leaving 8 bases between them. As for this clone: As yet, its antigen is unknown.

J is TRBJ2-7 and V is TRBV10-2; a weak D match, TRBD1 (5 bases). Sequencing was performed on lung tumor tissue, taken before any cancer treatment. The TCR sequence derives from a man aged 40-75 years with stage III lung adenocarcinoma. The CDR3 nucleotides are TGCGCCAGCAGTGAGTCGGGGCGCCCCTACGAGCAGTACTTC. Residues: CASSESGRPYEQYF.